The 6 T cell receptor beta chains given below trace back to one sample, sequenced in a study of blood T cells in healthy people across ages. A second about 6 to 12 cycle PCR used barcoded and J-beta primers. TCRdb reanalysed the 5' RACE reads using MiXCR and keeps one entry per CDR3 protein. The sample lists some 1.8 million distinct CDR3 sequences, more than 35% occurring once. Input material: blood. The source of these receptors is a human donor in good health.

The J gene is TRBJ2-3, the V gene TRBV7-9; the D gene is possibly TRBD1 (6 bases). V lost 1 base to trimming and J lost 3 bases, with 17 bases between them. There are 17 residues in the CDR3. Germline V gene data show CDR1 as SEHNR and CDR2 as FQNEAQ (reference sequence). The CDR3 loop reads CASSLVQDRLETDTQYF. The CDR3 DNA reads TGTGCCAGCAGCTTAGTACAAGACAGGCTCGAGACAGATACGCAGTATTTT.

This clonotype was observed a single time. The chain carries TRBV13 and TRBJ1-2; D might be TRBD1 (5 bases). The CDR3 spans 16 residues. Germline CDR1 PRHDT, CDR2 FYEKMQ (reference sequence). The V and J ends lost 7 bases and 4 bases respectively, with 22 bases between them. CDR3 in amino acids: CASIQRDALPSYGYTF. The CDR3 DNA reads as TGTGCCAGCATCCAAAGGGACGCCCTACCTTCCTATGGCTACACCTTC.

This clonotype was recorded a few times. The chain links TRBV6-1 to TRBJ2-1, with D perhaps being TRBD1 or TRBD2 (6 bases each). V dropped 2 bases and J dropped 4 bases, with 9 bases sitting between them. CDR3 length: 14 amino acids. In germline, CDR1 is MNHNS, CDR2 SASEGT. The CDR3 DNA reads TGTGCCAGCAGTGAACGGGGGCTTTACAATGAGCAGTTCTTC. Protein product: CASSERGLYNEQFF.

CDR3 residues: CASSGTLSNNEQFF. CDR3 DNA: TGTGCCAGCAGTGGGACCTTAAGCAACAATGAGCAGTTCTTC. The V call is TRBV25-1, the J call TRBJ2-1; D uncertain. In germline, CDR1 is MGHDK, CDR2 SYGVNS. There are 14 residues in the CDR3. V was shortened by 4 bases and J by 5 bases, with 12 bases between the two germline ends.

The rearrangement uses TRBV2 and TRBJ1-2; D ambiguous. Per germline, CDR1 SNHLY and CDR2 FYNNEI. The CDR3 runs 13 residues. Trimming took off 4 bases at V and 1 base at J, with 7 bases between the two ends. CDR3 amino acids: CASSVRGNYGYTF. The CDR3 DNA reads TGTGCCAGCAGTGTACGGGGTAACTATGGCTACACCTTC. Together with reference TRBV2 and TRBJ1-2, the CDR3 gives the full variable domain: EPEVTQTPSHQVTQMGQEVILRCVPISNHLYFYWYRQILGQKVEFLVSFYNNEISEKSEIFDDQFSVERPDGSNFTLKIRSTKLEDSAMYFCASSVRGNYGYTFGSGTRLTVV.

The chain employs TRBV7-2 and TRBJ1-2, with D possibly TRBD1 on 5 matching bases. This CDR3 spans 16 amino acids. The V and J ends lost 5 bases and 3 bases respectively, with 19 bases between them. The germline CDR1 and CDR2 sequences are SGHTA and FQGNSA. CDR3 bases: TGTGCCAGCAGCCCCCAGTCAGGGACCTGGGACTATGGCTACACCTTC. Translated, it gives CASSPQSGTWDYGYTF.